This T cell receptor (beta chain) was observed in a study of cytomegalovirus exposure and HLA in healthy donors. Amplification used 60 Vbeta primers and 13 Jbeta primers. Assay: immunoSEQ multiplex PCR; the TCRdb copy retains only in-frame clones and omits some. Among about 220,000 clones, approximately 80% were seen once, and the ten largest hold about 0.77%. With V trimmed by 5 bases and J by 4 bases, 9 bases remained unmatched. CDR3 length equals 16 residues. Germline V lookup: CDR1 LNHNV, CDR2 YYDKDF (reference sequence). The chain is built from TRBV15 and TRBJ1-2, with TRBD1 identical over 11 bases. The source of this sequence is a boy younger than 10 in good health and CMV-seronegative. The material sequenced was PBMCs. This CDR3 reads CATSFRTGGAGYGYTF. CDR3 nucleotide sequence: TGTGCCACCAGCTTTCGGACAGGGGGCGCAGGCTATGGCTACACCTTC.